This entry features one TCR beta chain sequence. No antigen is known for it. Per-base quality was not reported, and no clone a single base away is much larger than it. In the germline V gene, CDR1 corresponds to SGHNT and CDR2 to YENEEA. After removal of 5 bases from V and 4 bases from J, the junction retains 7 bases not matched to a gene. The CDR3, from cysteine to phenylalanine, totals 15 residues. Only CDR3 DNA is held: 45 bases, read in frame from base 1. The entry originates in a study of cytomegalovirus exposure and HLA in healthy donors (dated by TCRdb to the late 2010s). Describing the broader study: In an earlier analysis of fewer than 750 of the donors, approximately 260 Gb of sequence data and 100 million or so unique TCR beta sequences from 180 million or so T cells were reported. A later analysis re-analyzed previously published TCR beta repertoires from about 600 donors and added high-resolution HLA genotyping to study TCR occurrence patterns. In addition to the first cohort of around 670 subjects, a separate validation cohort of approximately 130 different subjects was used. In a later genetic analysis, genome-wide SNP genotypes for about three fifths of the roughly 670 donors were used, and that subset was treated as a discovery cohort. Typing coverage varied by locus: about 620-630 donors for A, B, C, DRB1 and DQB1; approximately 560 for DQA1; approximately 570 for DPA1; around 490 for DPB1. All discovery cohort repertoires had been generated on a single sequencing platform. The aim of the study was to test whether cataloging public T cell receptors could identify signatures of past pathogen exposure. Among the roughly 410 genotyped donors, around 79% belonged to the genetic ancestry cluster associated with self-reported Caucasian donors. An earlier analysis of fewer than 700 of the donors applied high-throughput TCR beta sequencing to assess whether each TCR beta V gene segment acted as functional or pseudogenic. In the later analysis, no new phenotypic data were used to find candidate immune exposures; instead, reliance was placed on TCR beta sequences and their occurrence across donors. Across 398 genotyped donors of the cohort, an average of roughly 250,000 unique TCR beta nucleotide sequences per donor were sequenced, and roughly 20% of those sequences were non-productive. About 320 gigabases of sequencing data and 78 million or so unique TCR sequences were included in an early release covering 550 to 650 HLA-typed donors. HLA typing included class I and class II loci at four-digit resolution. The study combined high-throughput TCR immunosequencing, statistical association of individual TCRs with disease status, and machine learning to predict cytomegalovirus infection status. The study used immunosequencing to profile the T cell repertoires of approximately 690 subjects and linked those repertoires to cytomegalovirus serostatus. Donor age, sex, ethnicity and CMV serostatus were collected together with the repertoire data. About five DR-DQ haplotypes were handled as single units for association and clustering because linkage in the cohort was strong.

The cohort was made up of 650 to 700 healthy bone marrow donors. Cohort members were all nominally healthy when sampled, although unrecorded immune exposures were likely present. The donor was CMV seronegative and was included in the group of under 450 seronegative cohort members. Each donor provided a peripheral blood sample, and peripheral blood mononuclear cells were used for TCR beta sequencing. Genomic DNA extraction from the blood cell samples was performed with the Qiagen DNeasy Blood Extraction Kit. The library relied on the immunoSEQ multiplex PCR assay. A mixture of 60 forward primers for TCR Vbeta segments and 13 reverse primers for TCR Jbeta segments was used in the multiplex PCR. The CDR3 region of rearranged TCR beta genes was amplified from genomic DNA by a multiplex PCR assay. Amplified TCR beta libraries were sequenced as 87-base-pair reads on the Illumina HiSeq System. In the source study's methods: A later analysis counted approximately 84 million unique TCR beta chains across the 666 repertoires, and 9 million to 14 million of these chains were shared by at least two donors. Raw reads were error-corrected and collapsed into unique sequences by a nearest-neighbor algorithm in which closely related sequences were merged to remove PCR and sequencing errors. Alignment of CDR3 sequences to IMGT reference sequences was used to assign V, D and J gene segments. Each retained sequence needed at least a six-nucleotide match to both a V gene segment and a J gene segment. A rearrangement was called productive if the CDR3 had no stop codons and remained in frame with V and J, and every other rearrangement was called non-productive. Following IMGT convention, CDR3 was defined as the stretch from the second conserved V-encoded cysteine up to the conserved J-encoded phenylalanine. Sequences without an unambiguous match to a single V gene segment were excluded from the earlier analysis of several hundred of the donors. An earlier analysis of several hundred of the donors called V segments functional above 56.7% productive rearrangements and segregating when the between-donor standard deviation exceeded 5%. A statistical classification framework was built for diagnosing cytomegalovirus status from the catalog of TCR beta chain sequences. In a later analysis, V and J genes were assigned by comparing TCR nucleotide sequences against IMGT/GENE-DB human TR gene sequences. A later analysis assigned CDR3 sequences and most-parsimonious VDJ recombination scenarios with the TCRdist pipeline. In a later analysis, each TCR beta chain was defined by its CDR3 amino acid sequence together with its V-gene family, and reads without a unique V-gene family were excluded. A later analysis removed 600 or so highly shared, low-generation-probability nucleotide sequences to deal with suspected cross-contamination and a sequencing artifact. In a later analysis, a clonal expansion index was calculated for each public chain from normalized within-repertoire ranks of inferred template counts. In a later analysis, generation probabilities were computed with a VDJ recombination model fitted to out-of-frame rearrangements, and the resulting probabilities were checked against IGoR. A later analysis scored TCR-TCR, TCR-HLA and TCR-CMV co-occurrence with hypergeometric tests, applying a repertoire-size bias correction to TCR pairs. In a later analysis, false discovery rates were estimated by permuting HLA or CMV assignments 20 times. In a later analysis, co-occurring TCRs were grouped with DBSCAN, and TCRdist sequence similarity was added when clustering was performed within HLA-allele-positive subsets. For co-occurrence clustering, repertoires with fewer than 30,000 or more than 120,000 public chains were excluded, along with a handful of repertoires with anomalous nucleotide sharing. TCRdb mirrors the immuneACCESS table, restricted to in-frame sequences. Some clones are absent from its copies; in checked studies, under half trace to an unresolved V gene, and the reason for the others is unknown. V and J calls and clone size are copied from that table; D and trimming were computed from the DNA. This sample has 150,000 to 200,000 clones in its table, and roughly 80% of those were observed once. Approximately 2.9% of the sample rests with the top ten.

The research as a whole found: A further reported finding was that TCR beta sequences accurately predicted the HLA-A and HLA-B alleles for most subjects in the first cohort. Assigning TCR associations to individual alleles was difficult when HLA alleles, especially DR and DQ, strongly co-occurred. An earlier analysis of approximately 500 of the donors showed that most TCR beta V segments appeared in productive rearrangements either about 90% or about 30% of the time, which broadly matched IMGT annotations. In vitro tests confirmed that a few of the cytomegalovirus-associated TCR beta chains recognize cytomegalovirus antigens. A cluster of highly shared sequence variants was judged likely to be a technical artifact of the sequencing pipeline. Sequencing depth was assumed to be roughly uniform across donors in the presence/absence analyses, though that assumption may not hold. V-gene and J-gene trimming of TCR beta chains was associated with a missense DCLRE1C variant in a later genetic analysis, and the association was replicated in an independent cohort. The authors suggested that the approach could potentially be generalized to other disease states and immunological phenotypes. In a later analysis, the rate of TCR association differed among HLA loci, with DRB1 alleles having the most associated TCRs and HLA-C alleles having the fewest. In this cohort, only TCR beta chains were sequenced, and detectable features were limited by the absence of alpha or paired-chain data. Because HLA typing was missing for some donors at each locus, association tests included only the typed subset. Most TCR sequences were observed very rarely across donors, whereas some public TCRs were present in many individuals. Because the 87-base-pair reads could not distinguish some IMGT-functional V segments, including TRBV6-2 and TRBV6-3, those segments were excluded. In the study, around 150 TCR beta chains were listed as associated with cytomegalovirus. According to a later analysis, most CMV-associated TCR beta chains appeared to be HLA-restricted, and the HLA associations seemed to be driven largely by CMV exposure. Immune exposure information for the cohort was limited to CMV serostatus. In a later analysis, HLA-associated TCR beta chains were found to be more clonally expanded and to have lower generation probabilities than equally common non-associated chains. Specific HLA alleles were associated with roughly 16,000 TCR beta sequences at a false discovery rate of 0.05 in a later analysis. Because counts were too low, seventeen rarely observed V segments, including chromosome 9 orphons, were left out of the earlier analysis of 500 to 750 of the donors. According to a later genetic analysis, donors in an Asian-associated ancestry cluster had fewer N-insertions in productive TCRs than the roughly 660-donor mean. A later analysis reported that several top co-occurrence clusters appeared linked to parvovirus B19, influenza, CMV and Epstein-Barr virus. The classifier was reported to diagnose cytomegalovirus status with high specificity and sensitivity in both the original cohort and the validation cohort. Correlated functional status among segregating V segments might reflect linkage disequilibrium, but an unknown experimental factor could not be ruled out.

The receptor's source is a female donor in good health and CMV-seronegative. This receptor chain uses TRBV11-3 and TRBJ2-3; 9 bases in the middle match TRBD2. Source material: PBMCs. The bases are TGTGCCAGCAGCCGTAGCGGGAGTAACGCAGATACGCAGTATTTT. Its protein product is CASSRSGSNADTQYF.